This T cell receptor beta chain was documented in a study of T cell repertoires in cytomegalovirus infection. About the research overall: It was recently identified HLA-C-restricted and well-studied HLA-B-restricted CMV epitopes that the study used. Public TCR beta signatures were indicative of both CMV infection and a matching HLA type. Notes on the study in general: HLA-C-restricted, CMV-specific TCR beta clonotypes were dominant ex vivo. Cumulative frequency (of public TCR beta family members) identified carriers of CMV plus the relevant HLA.

A single record per CDR3 protein comes from TCRdb applying MiXCR to the reads. This table has about 500,000 distinct CDR3 sequences, more than 30% appearing once. This CDR3 region has 15 residues. CDR1 and CDR2 (germline): MNHEY, SVGAGI. V dropped 3 bases and J dropped 5; count of bases not matched to a gene: 9. About this clonotype itself: The antigen remains undetermined.

Sequenced here: cultured PBMCs, sampled from culture after CMV antigen stimulation. This TCR came from a human donor in good health (CMV status not recorded). Some clones in this sample may be carry-over from other donors' samples. This chain connects TRBV6-5 to TRBJ2-5; 7 bases fit TRBD1. CDR3 region: CASSYSGTARETQYF. The CDR3 DNA follows: TGTGCCAGCAGTTATTCCGGGACAGCTCGCGAGACCCAGTACTTC.